The next 4 T cell receptor beta chains were all read from a single sample in a study of cytomegalovirus exposure and HLA in healthy donors. Sequenced by immunoSEQ multiplex PCR; TCRdb stores in-frame clones only, minus some. In the table there are approximately 150,000 clones, more than 70% of which are singletons. What was sequenced was PBMCs. Source of these receptors: a man aged 25 to 40 in good health and CMV-seropositive.

The chain employs TRBV5-4 and TRBJ2-6, with D unclear. Germline lookup yields CDR1 SGHNT and CDR2 YYREEE (reference sequence). The length of the CDR3 is 13 residues. The ends were cut back, 4 bases at V and 9 bases at J, with 11 bases in the middle. The CDR3 DNA sequence: TGTGCCAGCAGCCCCCCCGGTGGCAACGTCCTGACTTTC. This sequence encodes CASSPPGGNVLTF.

The rearrangement links TRBV28 to TRBJ1-5, with D possibly TRBD1 on 5 matching bases. From germline, CDR1 is MDHEN and CDR2 SYDVKM. V lost 6 bases and J 7 bases, leaving 16 bases between the germline ends. The CDR3 covers 14 residues. The DNA for the CDR3 is TGTGCCAGCAGAAACGGGGGGGGAAGGCAGCCCCAGCATTTT. It is translated as CASRNGGGRQPQHF.

The chain employs TRBV9 and TRBJ2-3, with 9 bases aligning to TRBD2. CDR3 size: 16 residues. The germline V gene encodes CDR1 SGDLS and CDR2 YYNGEE. J lost 1 base, V lost 4 bases, and 7 bases had no gene match. The CDR3: CASSSTWTSGTDTQYF. The CDR3 region has the DNA TGTGCCAGCAGCTCCACGTGGACTAGCGGCACAGATACGCAGTATTTT.

V and J are TRBV11-2 and TRBJ2-7; TRBD2 matches at 12 bases. With V trimmed by 3 bases and J by 7 bases, 19 bases remained unmatched. The CDR3 has 19 residues. Germline CDR1 is SGHAT and CDR2 is FQNNGV. The CDR3 sequence is CASSFSLSPSGRASLEQYF. CDR3 in DNA: TGTGCCAGCAGCTTTTCACTATCTCCTAGCGGGAGGGCGTCGTTGGAGCAGTACTTC.